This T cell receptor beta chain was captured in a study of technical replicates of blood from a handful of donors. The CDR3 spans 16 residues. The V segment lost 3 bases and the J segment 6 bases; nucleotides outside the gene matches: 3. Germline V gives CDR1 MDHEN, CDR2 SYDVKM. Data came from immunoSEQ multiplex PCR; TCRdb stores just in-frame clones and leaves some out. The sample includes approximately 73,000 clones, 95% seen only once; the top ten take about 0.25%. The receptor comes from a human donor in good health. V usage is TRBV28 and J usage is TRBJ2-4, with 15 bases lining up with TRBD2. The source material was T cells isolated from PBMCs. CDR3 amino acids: CASSFGLAGGLNIQYF. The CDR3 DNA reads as TGTGCCAGCAGTTTTGGACTAGCGGGAGGGTTAAACATTCAGTACTTC.